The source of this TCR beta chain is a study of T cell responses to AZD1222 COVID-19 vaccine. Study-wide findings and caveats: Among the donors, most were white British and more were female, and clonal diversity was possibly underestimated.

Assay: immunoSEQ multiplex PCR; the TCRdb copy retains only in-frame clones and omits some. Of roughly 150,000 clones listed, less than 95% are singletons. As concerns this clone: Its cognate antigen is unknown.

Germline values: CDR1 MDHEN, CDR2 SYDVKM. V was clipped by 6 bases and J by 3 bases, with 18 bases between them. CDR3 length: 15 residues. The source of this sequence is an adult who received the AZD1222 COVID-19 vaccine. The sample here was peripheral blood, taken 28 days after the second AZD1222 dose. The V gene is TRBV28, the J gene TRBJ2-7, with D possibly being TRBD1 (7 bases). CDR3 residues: CASRSAGTEFYEQYF. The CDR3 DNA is TGTGCCAGCAGATCCGCGGGGACAGAGTTCTACGAGCAGTACTTC.